This T cell receptor beta chain was recovered during a study of blood T cell repertoires in COVID-19. Study at large: There were acute and convalescent COVID-19 samples, and they came from the United States, Italy and Spain.

The length of the CDR3 is 14 residues. CDR1 is SGHTA, CDR2 FQGNSA, per germline. Trimming removed 6 bases from V and 5 bases from J; junction bases left unmatched: 4. Measured with immunoSEQ multiplex PCR; TCRdb has only the in-frame clones, and not every one. The table records 120,000 or so clones, approximately 81% of them present only once. The source of this sequence is a man aged 60-69 years with acute or convalescent COVID-19. Input material: peripheral blood. The chain has TRBV7-2 and TRBJ2-5; 12 bases are a match to TRBD2. For the CDR3, the DNA is TGTGCCAGCAGGCCGACTAGCGGGAGCGAGACCCAGTACTTC. It yields the protein CASRPTSGSETQYF. Together with reference TRBV7-2 and TRBJ2-5, the CDR3 gives the full variable domain: GAGVSQSPSNKVTEKGKDVELRCDPISGHTALYWYRQSLGQGLEFLIYFQGNSAPDKSGLPSDRFSAERTGGSVSTLTIQRTQQEDSAVYLCASRPTSGSETQYFGPGTRLLVL.